The 2 T cell receptor beta chains below come from one sample, sequenced in a study of T cells in Graves' hyperthyroidism and ophthalmopathy (dated by TCRdb to between 2018 and 2021). Library preparation was by multiplex PCR. Sequenced on an Illumina HiSeq 2000. The TCR beta CDR3 regions were amplified from RNA transcripts. A first-round RT-PCR of the TCR CDR3 used the HTBI primer set with the Qiagen OneStep RT-PCR kit. TCRdb handled the public reads itself, with Q25 trimming in fastp and clone calling in MiXCR, and kept productive beta chains. Rows with one shared CDR3 protein collapse into an entry with the most common genes and DNA. This sample is represented by a few hundred thousand distinct CDR3 sequences; approximately 44% of them were singletons. 8.2% of the sample rests with the top ten. The sequenced sample consisted of peripheral blood or thyroid tissue (not recorded which). The receptors were gathered from a woman younger than 30 with Graves' hyperthyroidism. Donor details come from another sample of the same person, matched by shared clones.

This clonotype was seen a few times. This rearrangement joins TRBV15 to TRBJ2-5, with unresolved D. V gave up 7 bases and J gave up 7 bases, with 10 bases separating them. The CDR3 has 11 residues. CDR1 is LNHNV and CDR2 is YYDKDF in the germline V gene (reference sequence). DNA of the CDR3: TGTGCCACCAAGTTCGGTGGGACCCAGTACTTC. Protein sequence: CATKFGGTQYF.

This clonotype was counted many times. V usage is TRBV15 and J usage is TRBJ2-6, with D possibly being TRBD2 (6 bases). Trimming pared 3 bases from V and 5 bases from J, leaving 14 bases between. Germline loops: CDR1 LNHNV, CDR2 YYDKDF (reference sequence). CDR3 length equals 16 residues. CDR3 loop: CATSRYEAGWANVLTF. The CDR3 bases are TGTGCCACCAGCAGGTACGAGGCGGGGTGGGCCAACGTCCTGACTTTC.